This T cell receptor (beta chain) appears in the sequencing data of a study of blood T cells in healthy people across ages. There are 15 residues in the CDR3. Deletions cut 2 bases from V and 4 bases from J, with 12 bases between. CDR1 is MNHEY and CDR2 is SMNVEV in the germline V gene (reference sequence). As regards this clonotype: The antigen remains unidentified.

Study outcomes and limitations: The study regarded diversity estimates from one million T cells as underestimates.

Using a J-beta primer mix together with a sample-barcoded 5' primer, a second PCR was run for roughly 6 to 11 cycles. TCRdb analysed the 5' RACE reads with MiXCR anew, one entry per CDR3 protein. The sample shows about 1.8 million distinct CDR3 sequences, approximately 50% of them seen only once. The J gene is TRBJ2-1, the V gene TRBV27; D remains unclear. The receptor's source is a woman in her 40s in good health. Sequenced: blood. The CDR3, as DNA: TGTGCCAGCAGTTTACTCCCTCTGTCGTACAATGAGCAGTTCTTC. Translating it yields CASSLLPLSYNEQFF.